This T cell receptor beta chain was captured in a study of shared clonotypes between healthy human individuals. Study-level information: Per donor, three plates held CD4 naive cells, three held CD4 memory, two held CD8 naive and one held CD8 memory. Findings of the study overall: Sampling included only blood; tissue repertoires likely differ.

Germline V CDR1 and CDR2: MGHDK, SYGVNS. The CDR3 spans 15 residues. Trimming stripped 6 bases from V and 0 bases from J, with 14 bases between. About this clone itself: Its antigen is unknown.

Sequencing was performed with immunoSEQ multiplex PCR; in TCRdb, only in-frame clones are kept and a portion is missing. Among about 2,200,000 clones listed, roughly 91% were seen once. Selected positively for CCR7 and CD45RO-negative, naive CD8 cells excluded terminally differentiated effector memory CD45RA+ cells. Every contributor of samples was a Caucasian grown-up residing in Nashville, Tennessee. The sequenced sample consisted of naive CD8+ T cells from PBMCs. The V call is TRBV25-1, the J call TRBJ1-2; no definite D call. This sequence was found in a man between 18 and 29 years old in good health. Some clones in this sample may be carry-over from other donors' samples. CDR3 bases: TGTGCCAGCAGGGGGTTGAGGCAAGCTAACTATGGCTACACCTTC. It encodes CASRGLRQANYGYTF.